A selection of T cell receptor beta chains follows, all from one sample in a study of T cell changes during pregnancy in multiple sclerosis. The protocol was immunoSEQ multiplex PCR, while the TCRdb copy is restricted to in-frame clones and leaves out a portion. The table has tens of thousands of clones, approximately 87% seen once. Sequences were derived from peripheral blood, sampled in the first trimester of pregnancy. These receptors were collected from a female donor in good health, enrolled as a control in a pregnancy study. The CDR3 runs from the conserved cysteine through the conserved F or W.

cdr3_aa,v_call
CASSPTWGEGNQPQHF,TRBV4-3
CASSYSGTAANYGYTF,TRBV6-5
CASSLGLAGAGAVNEQFF,TRBV5-1
CAISPELDRASYTF,TRBV10-3
CASSDRGWYNEQFF,TRBV6-5
CAIRSGGNTIYF,TRBV6-1
CASGGQGAGQPQHF,TRBV2
CASSLGQGFRVDTQYF,TRBV7-6
CASSLPRGPHAAGANVLTF,TRBV7-9
CASSRTVFQETQYF,TRBV7-6
CASSGRGGTYEQYF,TRBV19
CASSLNRGSTEAFF,TRBV11-3
CASGTAETMNTEAFF,TRBV7-9
CASSLFAGISYEQYF,TRBV28
CASSFYEKRGTDTQYF,TRBV7-3
CASKPGGSRDTQYF,TRBV7-2
CAWDPGQGTGRLQETQYF,TRBV30
CASSPLGGGVAYEQYF,TRBV27
CASSWPGGTDTQYF,TRBV5-1
CASSLNGQGASYNEQFF,TRBV5-1
CAWSRQVQETQYF,TRBV30
CASSLQGSVVTEQYF,TRBV6-5
CASTGTGGNQPQHF,TRBV19
CSAQAEDTQYF,TRBV20-1
CAWFSGRQYF,TRBV30
CASSVVWEGQGHYNEQFF,TRBV9
CASSGLAGDQETQYF,TRBV6-1
CASSLRLAGSTDTQYF,TRBV5-4
CASSRGTSESDTQYF,TRBV7-9
CASRGTVPTEAFF,TRBV28
CASSFLARETQYF,TRBV7-9
CASSELSGGKETQYF,TRBV6-1
CASSYSGTSAAYEQYF,TRBV6-5
CSAGQFYTEAFF,TRBV29-1
CAISVDRANYGYTF,TRBV10-3
CAWTRADGYTF,TRBV30
CASSTGTSGSAEQFF,TRBV6-1
CATSTDSNTEAFF,TRBV15
CAWSVRTGLKAFF,TRBV30
CASSSGHTGEAFF,TRBV5-1
CAWSVGVAGLRETQYF,TRBV30
CASSPPTEEGGYTF,TRBV18
CAWSPQGNQPQHF,TRBV30
CASGYNFNTGELFF,TRBV19
CASSEGQGPSYEQYF,TRBV5-4
CASGLSSSGTDTQYF,TRBV12-5
CASSSGTAGNTIYF,TRBV28
CASTPRTGYNSPLHF,TRBV25-1
CASSLDWQGGDEAFF,TRBV11-2
CASSLGGSSGANVLTF,TRBV5-5
CASSSNTGELFF,TRBV7-3
CASNTGQGTDTQYF,TRBV6-1
CASSIVPGLAEAFF,TRBV19
CASRRTGKGDTQYF,TRBV19
CASSYTGGGEKLFF,TRBV6-6
CASSLRYNTEAFF,TRBV10-2
CASSEQGVGNQPQHF,TRBV6-1
CASSQESQPTGNTIYF,TRBV4-1
CASSSYRLDGVIHEQYF,TRBV11-2